This section outlines one T cell receptor beta chain sequence together with its context. Its antigen is still unknown. It was with a sample-barcoded 5' primer and a J-beta primer mix that a second PCR of roughly 7 to 11 cycles was run. The template-switch adaptor, which had 12 random nucleotides, put a tag on each cDNA molecule. TCRdb re-derived calls from the 5' RACE reads in MiXCR, one entry per CDR3 protein. The sample has 600,000 or so distinct CDR3 sequences; 20% to 25% are singletons. These data are taken from a study of blood T cells in healthy people across ages. Study results and limitations: From one million sequenced T cells, diversity estimates were lower bounds.

Germline V gene sequence: CDR1 KGHSH, CDR2 LQKENI. V gave up 3 bases and J gave up 2 bases, with 21 bases separating them. The CDR3 loop spans 18 amino acids. Sequencing was done on a sample of blood. The rearrangement uses TRBV18 and TRBJ2-3, with a tentative D call TRBD1 (6 bases). This TCR derives from a man in his 70s in good health. CDR3 in DNA: TGTGCCAGCTCACCCTCCATGACATACGGACAGCTCACAGATACGCAGTATTTT. Residues: CASSPSMTYGQLTDTQYF.